The count of the clone carrying this TCR beta chain is one. This specimen comes from a study of T cell changes during pregnancy in multiple sclerosis. Clones were sequenced by immunoSEQ multiplex PCR, and TCRdb holds only the in-frame ones, with some missing. The table has around 92,000 clones, about 94% seen once. The V gene's germline CDR1 is PRHDT and CDR2 FYEKMQ (reference sequence). The CDR3 is 13 residues long. V lost 5 bases, J lost 8 bases, and 4 bases stayed unmatched. The chain uses TRBV13 and TRBJ1-2; 11 bases are a match to TRBD1. The source of this sequence is a female donor with multiple sclerosis, enrolled in a pregnancy study. Sequences were derived from peripheral blood, sampled after pregnancy. The CDR3 loop reads CASSLGQGGGYTF. In DNA form, the CDR3 reads TGTGCCAGCAGCCTGGGACAGGGGGGAGGCTACACCTTC.